The clone carrying this TCR beta chain was counted ten times or more. What it binds is not known. This sample is drawn from a study of T cells after yellow fever vaccination. Study context: Any fraction with a low cell number was prepared using SMART-Seq v4 Ultra Low Input.

UMIs were added to TCR cDNA along with a universal primer site when it was made by 5'RACE template switching. Each CDR3 protein gets one entry after TCRdb re-called the 5' RACE reads with MiXCR. This repertoire shows a few hundred thousand distinct CDR3 sequences, 4.1% found once; its top ten account for about 22%. Overall study results and limits: After the booster, approximately 96% of CD4 and about nine tenths of CD8 primary-response clones were re-detected. Researchers noted that a small share of clonotypes showed up in both CD4 and CD8 compartments.

The receptor comes from a man aged 18-30 years who received the YFV17D yellow fever vaccine. Sample: PBMCs, taken 5 days after the yellow fever booster vaccination.

The CDR3 loop is CSAHLRVTEAFF. The CDR3 DNA is TGCAGCGCCCACCTTCGGGTCACTGAAGCTTTCTTT. The rearrangement links TRBV29-1 to TRBJ1-1, with no clear D. This CDR3 has 12 amino acids. CDR1 and CDR2 from the germline V gene are SQVTM and ANQGSEA. V was shortened by 7 bases and J by 4 bases, with 13 bases between the two germline ends. Using reference TRBV29-1 and TRBJ1-1 for the parts outside the CDR3, the full variable domain is SAVISQKPSRDICQRGTSLTIQCQVDSQVTMMFWYRQQPGQSLTLIATANQGSEATYESGFVIDKFPISRPNLTFSTLTVSNMSPEDSSIYLCSAHLRVTEAFFGQGTRLTVV.